A single T cell receptor beta chain is shown here with its context. There are 13 residues in the CDR3. Trimming removed 3 bases at V and 3 bases at J, with 8 bases between. Germline-derived CDR1 and CDR2 are ENHRY and SYGVKD. TCRdb keeps only in-frame clones here, not all; method: immunoSEQ multiplex PCR. The sample lists some 100,000 clones; 85% to 90% were seen once. This entry comes from a study of T cell responses to AZD1222 COVID-19 vaccine. This chain links TRBV10-3 with TRBJ2-5, with D maybe TRBD1 (6 bases). The sequence derives from an adult in good health. The source was peripheral blood, collected on day 0 of AZD1222 vaccination. The CDR3 DNA follows: TGTGCCATCAGTGACACAGGGAAAGAGACCCAGTACTTC. Translating gives CAISDTGKETQYF.